These 30 T cell receptor beta chains originate from one sample sequenced in a study of blood T cells in healthy people across ages. PCR was performed a second time for about 7 to 12 cycles using a sample-barcoded 5' primer and a J-beta primer mix. MiXCR, applied by TCRdb to the 5' RACE reads, yields one record per CDR3 protein. The table lists about 630,000 distinct CDR3 sequences, more than 20% of them singletons. Sequencing used blood. All receptors come from a man aged 65 to 85 in good health.

Ten or more counts support this clonotype. The J gene is TRBJ2-3, the V gene TRBV3-1; D is perhaps TRBD1 or TRBD2 (5 bases each). The CDR3 loop spans 15 amino acids. V was clipped by 0 bases and J by 5 bases, with 12 bases between them. CDR1 and CDR2 from the germline V gene are LGHDT and YNNKEL (reference sequence). The CDR3 protein is CASSQDPRAGDTQYF. CDR3 sequence (DNA): TGTGCCAGCAGCCAAGATCCCAGGGCGGGAGATACGCAGTATTTT.

This clonotype was seen only a few times. The DNA for the CDR3 is TGTGCCAGCAGTAAGGACAACTCTGGGGCCAACGTCCTGACTTTC. The encoded protein is CASSKDNSGANVLTF. This chain connects TRBV2 to TRBJ2-6; D possibly corresponds to TRBD1 (5 bases). V was cut by 5 bases and J by 0 bases, with 8 bases left in between. This CDR3 is built from 15 residues. Germline CDR1 SNHLY, CDR2 FYNNEI.

The rearrangement links TRBV4-1 to TRBJ2-7; D possibly matches TRBD1 or TRBD2 (5 bases each). Germline lookup yields CDR1 MGHRA and CDR2 YSYEKL. The CDR3 spans 14 residues. Trimming pared 4 bases from V and 8 bases from J, leaving 18 bases between. The CDR3 here is CASSPEGRARQQYF. CDR3 coding DNA: TGCGCCAGCAGCCCTGAGGGGCGAGCTCGCCAGCAGTACTTC.

V is TRBV20-1 and J is TRBJ1-6; 7 nucleotides agree with TRBD1. This CDR3 contains 15 residues. Germline V gene lookup returns CDR1 DFQATT and CDR2 SNEGSKA (reference sequence). The V and J ends lost 4 bases and 5 bases, in that order; junction bases with no gene match: 8. In DNA, the CDR3 is TGCAGTGCTACCAGACCGGGACAGAATAATTCACCCCTCCACTTT. Its translation is CSATRPGQNNSPLHF.

V is TRBV14 and J is TRBJ2-1, with 8 bases aligning to TRBD1. Germline CDR1 is SGHDN and CDR2 is FVKESK. This CDR3 contains 15 residues. The V gene end was trimmed by 0 bases and the J gene end by 8 bases; junction bases not matched to a gene: 6. CDR3 in amino acids: CASSQEGQVLDEQFF. CDR3 DNA: TGTGCCAGCAGCCAAGAGGGACAGGTACTCGATGAGCAGTTCTTC.

The gene calls are TRBV20-1 and TRBJ2-1; possibly TRBD2 for D (5 bases). This CDR3 spans 13 amino acids. The V gene's germline CDR1 is DFQATT and CDR2 SNEGSKA (reference sequence). V lost 5 bases, J lost 5 bases, and 13 bases lay in between. The CDR3: CSASKGADNEQFF. The CDR3 DNA reads TGCAGTGCTTCAAAGGGAGCGGACAATGAGCAGTTCTTC.

The gene calls are TRBV10-3 and TRBJ2-7; D might be TRBD2 (6 bases). V gave up 2 bases and J gave up 6 bases, with 8 bases separating them. CDR1 and CDR2 (germline): ENHRY, SYGVKD. The CDR3 covers 12 residues. The CDR3 reads CAISEGEVEQYF. The CDR3 DNA sequence: TGTGCCATCAGTGAGGGGGAGGTCGAGCAGTACTTC.

This clonotype appeared a few times. The CDR3 nucleotides read TGCAGTGCGGGAACCCAACCCAGCACAGATACGCAGTATTTT. Its translation: CSAGTQPSTDTQYF. This chain connects TRBV20-1 to TRBJ2-3, with D uncertain. V lost 6 bases and J 0 bases, leaving 13 bases between the germline ends. Germline V gene sequence: CDR1 DFQATT, CDR2 SNEGSKA (reference sequence). CDR3 length equals 14 residues.

This clonotype was seen a few times. CDR3 nucleotide sequence: TGTGCCAGCAGCCCAAGACTAGCGGGAGAAACAGATACGCAGTATTTT. Its translation: CASSPRLAGETDTQYF. The chain couples TRBV11-3 to TRBJ2-3; the match to TRBD2 covers 12 bases. V was clipped by 5 bases and J by 3 bases; unmatched bases: 6. The germline gives CDR1 SGHNT, CDR2 YENEEA. This CDR3 comprises 16 residues.

Note on this clonotype: At one of its ends the junction is not consistent with the germline gene, which may arise from a read error. V usage is TRBV29-1 and J usage is TRBJ2-3; possibly TRBD2 for D (6 bases). Germline CDR1 SQVTM, CDR2 ANQGSEA. This CDR3 is 14 amino acids long. The CDR3, as DNA: TGCAGCGTTGACATCGGGGGAGGTGGAGATACGCGGTATTTT. As protein: CSVDIGGGGDTRYF.

The rearrangement joins TRBV4-1 to TRBJ1-1, with D possibly matching TRBD1 (5 bases). Trimming cost V 4 bases and J 6 bases, with 18 bases left between them. The CDR3 has 15 amino acids. The germline CDR1 and CDR2 sequences are MGHRA and YSYEKL. The chain's CDR3 is CASSLPGGRHPEAFF. In DNA form, the CDR3 reads TGCGCCAGCAGCCTCCCCGGGGGGAGGCACCCTGAAGCTTTCTTT.

In its sample, this clonotype was seen many times. The J gene is TRBJ2-2, the V gene TRBV20-1; no firm D call. The V gene lost 5 bases and the J gene lost 2 bases, with 12 bases spanning the gap. The CDR3 runs to 14 residues. The V gene's germline CDR1 is DFQATT and CDR2 SNEGSKA (reference sequence). The CDR3 loop reads CSASSPSNTGELFF. In DNA, the CDR3 is TGCAGTGCTTCAAGCCCTTCCAACACCGGGGAGCTGTTTTTT.

This clonotype occurred many times. This chain joins TRBV9 and TRBJ2-1; TRBD2 matches at 7 bases. Germline V gene sequence: CDR1 SGDLS, CDR2 YYNGEE. The CDR3 loop spans 16 amino acids. V lost 0 bases, J lost 0 bases, and 3 bases stayed unmatched. The DNA for the CDR3 is TGTGCCAGCAGCGTAGGGGGCGGGAGCTCCTACAATGAGCAGTTCTTC. As protein: CASSVGGGSSYNEQFF.

This clonotype came up a few times. The chain links TRBV20-1 to TRBJ1-2, with a weak D call TRBD1 (5 bases). The germline V gene encodes CDR1 DFQATT and CDR2 SNEGSKA (reference sequence). The CDR3 is made up of 13 amino acids. Between the trimmed V and J ends, which lost 1 base and 1 base, there was a span of 7 bases. The CDR3 bases are TGCAGTGCTAGAGGGGACGGTAACTATGGCTACACCTTC. Protein product: CSARGDGNYGYTF.

This clonotype occurred a few times. J is TRBJ2-5 and V is TRBV15, with TRBD2 matching over 14 bases. The CDR3 has 18 residues. CDR1 and CDR2 (germline): LNHNV, YYDKDF (reference sequence). V shed 11 bases, J shed 3 bases, and the junction held 17 bases outside the gene matches. CDR3 in DNA: TGTGCCGTACGCCGAGGCGGGACTAGCGGGAGATTGGAAGAGACCCAGTACTTC. It codes for CAVRRGGTSGRLEETQYF.

V gene TRBV7-9 combines with J gene TRBJ2-5; TRBD2 agrees at 10 bases. The CDR3 has 16 residues. V shed 6 bases, J shed 2 bases, and the junction held 9 bases outside the gene matches. Per germline, CDR1 SEHNR and CDR2 FQNEAQ (reference sequence). The CDR3 spells CASSYDTTSGQETQYF. In nucleotides, the CDR3 is TGTGCCAGCAGTTATGACACGACTAGCGGGCAAGAGACCCAGTACTTC.

A few counts support this clonotype. CDR3 nucleotide sequence: TGCGCCAGCAGCCAGGACCTCGGGGTGAAGTATTTT. It translates to CASSQDLGVKYF. The gene calls are TRBV5-1 and TRBJ2-3, with D perhaps matching TRBD2 (5 bases). V lost 4 bases and J 13 bases, leaving 16 bases between the germline ends. This CDR3 region has 12 residues. Germline assignment: CDR1 SGHRS and CDR2 YFSETQ.

This clonotype was found a few times. The rearrangement uses TRBV7-2 and TRBJ2-1; a weak D match, TRBD1 (6 bases). The V end lost 2 bases, the J end lost 6 bases, and 8 bases lay between the germline ends. Germline values: CDR1 SGHTA, CDR2 FQGNSA. The CDR3 covers 13 residues. In DNA, the CDR3 is TGTGCCAGCAGCTTATACAGGGCCAATGAGCAGTTCTTC. Encoded protein: CASSLYRANEQFF.

This clonotype appeared many times. This sequence joins TRBV29-1 and TRBJ2-7, with 8 bases that match TRBD2. V was clipped by 4 bases and J by 2 bases; unmatched bases: 4. Looked up from germline, CDR1 is SQVTM and CDR2 is ANQGSEA. The CDR3 runs to 13 residues. The CDR3 loop is CSVVPAGAYEQYF. Written as DNA, the CDR3 is TGCAGCGTTGTCCCAGCGGGAGCCTACGAGCAGTACTTC.

This clonotype was observed a handful of times. This chain joins TRBV20-1 and TRBJ2-1; a possible D gene is TRBD1 (6 bases). V lost 1 base to trimming and J lost 5 bases, with 12 bases between them. This CDR3 comprises 14 residues. Germline V lookup: CDR1 DFQATT, CDR2 SNEGSKA (reference sequence). The CDR3 is CSARVPGHNNEQFF. The CDR3, as DNA: TGCAGTGCTAGAGTTCCGGGACACAACAATGAGCAGTTCTTC.

The V gene is TRBV7-9, the J gene TRBJ2-3, with 7 bases identical to TRBD1. The V segment lost 6 bases and the J segment 4 bases; nucleotides outside the gene matches: 13. Per germline, CDR1 SEHNR and CDR2 FQNEAQ (reference sequence). The CDR3 sequence is 16 residues long. CDR3 DNA: TGTGCCAGCAGTCCTAGGGGGCAGACAACGGCAGATACGCAGTATTTT. This translates into CASSPRGQTTADTQYF.

This chain uses TRBV30 with TRBJ1-2, with D uncertain. The CDR3 loop spans 13 amino acids. In germline, CDR1 is GTSNPN, CDR2 SVGIG (reference sequence). V shed 3 bases and J shed 4 bases, with 12 bases lying between them. This chain's CDR3 is CAWRAGSPYGYTF. CDR3 DNA sequence: TGTGCCTGGAGAGCGGGGTCCCCCTATGGCTACACCTTC. The full variable domain, with the rest looked up from reference TRBV30 and TRBJ1-2, is SQTIHQWPATLVQPVGSPLSLECTVEGTSNPNLYWYRQAAGRGLQLLFYSVGIGQISSEVPQNLSASRPQDRQFILSSKKLLLSDSGFYLCAWRAGSPYGYTFGSGTRLTVV.

The genes are TRBV15 and TRBJ2-4; D is unclear. Germline loops: CDR1 LNHNV, CDR2 YYDKDF (reference sequence). V lost 0 bases, J lost 9 bases, and 6 bases lay in between. This CDR3 contains 12 residues. This CDR3 reads CATSRDLGIQYF. The CDR3 DNA follows: TGTGCCACCAGCAGAGATTTGGGCATTCAGTACTTC.

This clonotype has only a few counts. The V gene is TRBV12-3 or TRBV12-4, the J gene TRBJ2-5; D may correspond to TRBD1 or TRBD2 (6 bases each). The J call may be incorrect, as the DNA end agrees better with TRBJ2-7. The CDR3 has 14 residues. The CDR3 is CASSAYREVAEQYF. In nucleotides, the CDR3 is TGTGCCAGCAGTGCCTACAGGGAGGTGGCCGAGCAGTACTTC.

J is TRBJ2-5 and V is TRBV6-6; the D is unclear. Trimming took 9 bases from V and 2 from J, leaving 7 bases between them. This CDR3 has 11 residues. Per the germline V gene, CDR1 is MNHNY and CDR2 is SVGAGI (reference sequence). The CDR3 bases are TGTGCCAGTTACTATCAAGAGACCCAGTACTTC. This codes for CASYYQETQYF.

V usage is TRBV14 and J usage is TRBJ1-1; TRBD1 agrees at 7 bases. This CDR3 has 16 residues. J was trimmed by 3 bases and V by 4 bases; bases with no gene match: 11. CDR1 and CDR2 from the germline V gene are SGHDN and FVKESK. The CDR3 loop reads CASSRLGAGGDTEAFF. CDR3 sequence (DNA): TGTGCCAGCAGCCGTCTGGGGGCAGGGGGGGACACTGAAGCTTTCTTT.

This clonotype turned up a few times. This rearrangement joins TRBV20-1 to TRBJ2-5; 11 bases line up with TRBD2. The J call may not be correct, given that the DNA end is closer to TRBJ2-1. There are 13 residues in the CDR3. CDR1 and CDR2 (germline): DFQATT, SNEGSKA (reference sequence). This CDR3 is CSAPPSGRNEQFF. The CDR3 DNA sequence: TGCAGTGCTCCCCCTAGCGGGAGGAATGAGCAGTTCTTC.

The CDR3 DNA reads as TGTGCCAGCAGTTCCGGATATAGCGGGCCTGGGGAGCAGTTCTTC. This translates into CASSSGYSGPGEQFF. This sequence joins TRBV28 and TRBJ2-1; 7 bases fit TRBD2. The CDR3 is 15 amino acids. V shed 4 bases, J shed 10 bases, and the junction held 13 bases outside the gene matches. Germline CDR1 and CDR2: MDHEN and SYDVKM.

The V call is TRBV9, the J call TRBJ2-2, with TRBD2 identical over 13 bases. Trimming cost V 4 bases and J 6 bases; bases outside gene matches: 9. Germline values: CDR1 SGDLS, CDR2 YYNGEE. The CDR3 runs 17 residues. The CDR3 DNA reads TGTGCCAGCAGCCCAGGGACTAGCGGGATTCGGGCCGGGGAGCTGTTTTTT. The encoded protein is CASSPGTSGIRAGELFF.

This clonotype has ten or more counts. The gene calls are TRBV5-5 and TRBJ2-1; TRBD2 agrees at 8 bases. CDR1 SGHKS and CDR2 YYEKEE come from the germline V gene (reference sequence). The CDR3 is 15 residues long. V shed 1 base and J 4 bases; nucleotides not matched to a gene: 4. The CDR3 protein is CASSLSGSRYNEQFF. CDR3 DNA sequence: TGTGCCAGCAGCTTGAGCGGGAGCCGTTACAATGAGCAGTTCTTC.